These 26 T cell receptor beta chains originate from one sample sequenced in a study of regulatory T cells in long-lasting Graves disease. As for time point: newly diagnosed GD, antithyroid drugs for less than 3 months. Extracted PBMC RNA gave rise to the TCR library. CDR3-region Arm-PCR and iRepertoire HTBI primers produced the TCR beta libraries. TCRdb itself ran the multiplex PCR reads through MiXCR, one entry per CDR3 protein. Found here are about 450,000 distinct CDR3 sequences, less than 20% of them singletons; the top ten hold roughly 10%. The same data also went into a second study, on T cells in Graves' hyperthyroidism and ophthalmopathy.

This specimen consisted of peripheral blood mononuclear cells (PBMCs), obtained at new diagnosis, from a patient treated with antithyroid drugs. These receptors were obtained from a woman younger than 45 with Graves disease.

This rearrangement joins TRBV18 to TRBJ2-7; D gene ambiguous. Germline V CDR1 and CDR2: KGHSH, LQKENI. Trimming removed 6 bases at V and 2 bases at J, with 17 bases between. The CDR3 sequence is 15 residues long. Here the CDR3 reads CASSPLAPATYEQYF. The CDR3 DNA sequence: TGTGCCAGCTCGCCCCTTGCCCCCGCCACCTACGAGCAGTACTTC.

In its sample, this clonotype was seen many times. The chain joins TRBV2 to TRBJ2-5; D gene uncertain. Trimming shortened V by 3 bases and J by 7 bases, and 15 bases separated the two germline ends. CDR3 length: 14 amino acids. The germline gives CDR1 SNHLY, CDR2 FYNNEI. The CDR3 spells CASSDRPAEGTQYF. The CDR3 region has the DNA TGTGCCAGCAGTGACCGGCCAGCCGAAGGGACCCAGTACTTC.

The chain recombines TRBV4-1 with TRBJ2-7; D possibly corresponds to TRBD2 (6 bases). The V end lost 3 bases, the J end lost 2 bases, and 23 bases lay between the germline ends. The CDR3 totals 18 residues. In germline, CDR1 is MGHRA, CDR2 YSYEKL. The chain's CDR3 is CASSHNYPRGRRAYEQYF. The CDR3 region has the DNA TGCGCCAGCAGCCACAATTACCCGAGGGGACGGAGGGCCTACGAGCAGTACTTC.

V and J are TRBV6-9 and TRBJ1-4; 8 positions agree with TRBD1. This CDR3 comprises 16 residues. Per germline, CDR1 MNHGY and CDR2 SVAAGI. V lost 3 bases and J lost 5; bases outside the gene matches: 8. In DNA, the CDR3 is TGTGCCAGCAGTTACTCCCCTCAGGGGGCGAATGAAAAACTGTTTTTT. Protein product: CASSYSPQGANEKLFF.

The rearrangement links TRBV25-1 to TRBJ1-1; no clear D gene. The V end lost 1 base, the J end lost 2 bases, and 8 bases lay between the germline ends. Germline loops: CDR1 MGHDK, CDR2 SYGVNS. This CDR3 has 14 residues. The CDR3 protein is CASSEWPVNTEAFF. The CDR3 coding sequence is TGTGCCAGCAGTGAATGGCCGGTAAACACTGAAGCTTTCTTT. Variable domain in full (rest from reference TRBV25-1 and TRBJ1-1): EADIYQTPRYLVIGTGKKITLECSQTMGHDKMYWYQQDPGMELHLIHYSYGVNSTEKGDLSSESTVSRIRTEHFPLTLESARPSHTSQYLCASSEWPVNTEAFFGQGTRLTVV.

The chain employs TRBV10-3 and TRBJ1-5; D remains unclear. The CDR3 runs to 16 residues. CDR1 ENHRY and CDR2 SYGVKD come from the germline V gene. V lost 2 bases, J lost 0 bases, and 11 bases lay in between. As DNA, the CDR3 is TGTGCCATCAGTGAGGGCAGGAGCTATAGCAATCAGCCCCAGCATTTT. It encodes CAISEGRSYSNQPQHF.

The chain joins TRBV18 to TRBJ1-3; possibly TRBD1 for D (6 bases). Germline CDR1 is KGHSH and CDR2 is LQKENI. Trimming took off 0 bases at V and 0 bases at J, with 18 bases between the two ends. The CDR3 loop spans 19 amino acids. CDR3 region: CASSPPGRMDRLSGNTIYF. The CDR3 bases are TGTGCCAGCTCACCACCGGGGCGTATGGACAGACTCTCTGGAAACACCATATATTTT. Looking up the rest from reference TRBV18 and TRBJ1-3 gives the full variable domain: NAGVMQNPRHLVRRRGQEARLRCSPMKGHSHVYWYRQLPEEGLKFMVYLQKENIIDESGMPKERFSAEFPKEGPSILRIQQVVRGDSAAYFCASSPPGRMDRLSGNTIYFGEGSWLTVV.

This clonotype was counted many times. The chain couples TRBV7-2 to TRBJ2-4; 7 nucleotides agree with TRBD1. V lost 6 bases and J lost 0; bases outside the gene matches: 8. CDR1 is SGHTA, CDR2 FQGNSA, per germline. The CDR3 sequence is 16 residues long. CDR3: CASSPRTGLAKNIQYF. The DNA for the CDR3 is TGTGCCAGCAGTCCCAGGACAGGCTTAGCCAAAAACATTCAGTACTTC.

The chain recombines TRBV20-1 with TRBJ1-5; 7 bases fit TRBD1. V lost 7 bases to trimming and J lost 5 bases; unmatched junction nucleotides: 5. The CDR3 sequence is 12 residues long. Germline values: CDR1 DFQATT, CDR2 SNEGSKA (reference sequence). The CDR3 region is CSVRQGDQPQHF. The CDR3 nucleotides read TGCAGTGTGCGGCAGGGGGATCAGCCCCAGCATTTT.

There are many counts of this clonotype. The gene calls are TRBV28 and TRBJ2-7; TRBD2 aligns across 13 bases. CDR1 and CDR2 from the germline V gene are MDHEN and SYDVKM. V was clipped by 6 bases and J by 0 bases; unmatched bases: 2. The CDR3 runs to 15 residues. DNA for the CDR3: TGTGCCAGCAGACGGACTAGCGGGAGCTCCTACGAGCAGTACTTC. Protein: CASRRTSGSSYEQYF.

This clonotype occurred many times. The chain employs TRBV10-3 and TRBJ1-2; maybe TRBD1 (6 bases). V was trimmed by 0 bases and J by 1 base, leaving 18 bases between them. This CDR3 comprises 18 residues. CDR1 is ENHRY, CDR2 SYGVKD, per germline. The CDR3 loop is CAISESAGPRGFNYGYTF. The CDR3 DNA follows: TGTGCCATCAGTGAGTCAGCGGGCCCGAGGGGGTTTAACTATGGCTACACCTTC.

This clonotype was seen ten or more times. The rearrangement joins TRBV5-1 to TRBJ2-3; 9 positions match TRBD2. The CDR3 consists of 18 residues. Germline CDR1 reads SGHRS; CDR2 reads YFSETQ. The junction had 10 bases not matched to a gene; V was cut back by 0 bases and J by 2 bases. Written as DNA, the CDR3 is TGCGCCAGCAGCTTGGGTCAGGGGACTAGCAAAACCACAGATACGCAGTATTTT. Protein sequence: CASSLGQGTSKTTDTQYF.

The genes are TRBV6-1 and TRBJ1-1; tentatively, D is TRBD1 (5 bases). V was pared by 5 bases and J by 5 bases, with 12 bases between. CDR1 is MNHNS, CDR2 SASEGT, per germline. This CDR3 comprises 13 residues. CDR3 in DNA: TGTGCCAGCAGTAACACACGGGGGACTGAAGCTTTCTTT. Translating gives CASSNTRGTEAFF.

The rearrangement uses TRBV9 and TRBJ1-3; D unresolved. V lost 3 bases and J 0 bases, leaving 13 bases between the germline ends. Germline CDR1 SGDLS, CDR2 YYNGEE. This CDR3 is built from 16 residues. CDR3 nucleotides: TGTGCCAGCAGCGCCCAGACCGCGTCCTCTGGAAACACCATATATTTT. Its protein product is CASSAQTASSGNTIYF.

This chain uses TRBV4-3 with TRBJ2-2; 8 positions agree with TRBD1. CDR1 and CDR2 (germline): LGHNA, YSLEER. The CDR3 spans 15 residues. V dropped 2 bases and J dropped 6; count of bases not matched to a gene: 5. The CDR3 region is CASSQPTGEAGELFF. CDR3 DNA sequence: TGCGCCAGCAGCCAACCGACAGGGGAGGCCGGGGAGCTGTTTTTT.

This clonotype was observed a few times. This chain links TRBV7-9 with TRBJ2-7; 9 bases fit TRBD1. The V and J ends lost 5 bases and 7 bases, in that order; junction bases with no gene match: 12. This CDR3 is 15 amino acids long. Germline CDR1 SEHNR, CDR2 FQNEAQ (reference sequence). The CDR3 region has the DNA TGTGCCAGCAGCCGGACAGGGGACCGGCTCTCGGAGCAGTACTTC. Amino acid sequence: CASSRTGDRLSEQYF.

In its sample, this clonotype was seen many times. The chain has TRBV5-1 and TRBJ2-7, with 7 bases identical to TRBD2. CDR3 length: 14 residues. In germline, CDR1 is SGHRS, CDR2 YFSETQ. Unmatched junction bases numbered 5, after V lost 4 bases and J lost 1 base. CDR3 amino acids: CASSILAESYEQYF. The DNA for the CDR3 is TGCGCCAGCAGCATTCTAGCGGAATCCTACGAGCAGTACTTC.

Of note for this clonotype: A far larger clone is only one base removed, so a read error is likely. The chain carries TRBV12-3 or TRBV12-4 and TRBJ2-5; the D gene is possibly TRBD2 (5 bases). The CDR3 spans 12 residues. Trimming removed 6 bases at V and 11 bases at J, with 16 bases between. The CDR3: CASSQTSAEQYF. DNA of the CDR3: TGTGCCAGCAGCCAAACTAGTGCTGAGCAGTACTTC.

The sample holds many counts of this clonotype. The chain links TRBV20-1 to TRBJ2-7; TRBD1 matches 7 bases. From germline, CDR1 is DFQATT and CDR2 SNEGSKA (reference sequence). The CDR3 sequence is 12 residues long. After removal of 7 bases from V and 3 bases from J, the junction contained 6 bases not matched to a gene. CDR3 residues: CSGGQSNYEQYF. CDR3 DNA: TGCAGTGGGGGACAGTCTAACTACGAGCAGTACTTC.

This clonotype appeared many times. This sequence joins TRBV5-1 and TRBJ2-7, with TRBD2 matching 12 bases. With 4 bases clipped from V and 3 bases from J, the junction kept 5 bases outside the gene matches. CDR1 and CDR2 from the germline V gene are SGHRS and YFSETQ. CDR3 length: 15 amino acids. For the CDR3, the DNA is TGCGCCAGCAGCCTCCGGACTAGCGGGGTCTACGAGCAGTACTTC. Its translation is CASSLRTSGVYEQYF.

This sequence joins TRBV6-5 and TRBJ2-1, with D maybe TRBD2 (6 bases). V shed 0 bases and J shed 4 bases, with 16 bases lying between them. Germline assignment: CDR1 MNHEY and CDR2 SVGAGI. The CDR3 extends over 17 amino acids. The CDR3, as DNA: TGTGCCAGCAGTTACTCGAGCCCAGCGGGCCTATACAATGAGCAGTTCTTC. It yields the protein CASSYSSPAGLYNEQFF.

A remark on this clonotype: A much larger clone lies one base from this, so it may be a read error. This chain links TRBV7-2 with TRBJ2-2, with 8 nucleotides matching TRBD2. Germline lookup yields CDR1 SGHTA and CDR2 FQGNSA. The CDR3 extends over 14 amino acids. This chain's CDR3 is CASSAGGGTGGLFF. The CDR3 DNA follows: TGTGCCAGCAGCGCCGGGGGGGGAACCGGGGGGCTGTTTTTT.

This clonotype was picked up many times. The V gene is TRBV6-2 or TRBV6-3, the J gene TRBJ1-1; D may be TRBD1 (6 bases). The CDR3 has 15 residues. Per the germline V gene, CDR1 is MNHEY and CDR2 is SVGEGT. V lost 3 bases to trimming and J lost 4 bases, with 15 bases between them. The CDR3 region is CASSYSRGGSTEAFF. CDR3 in DNA: TGTGCCAGCAGTTATTCGCGAGGGGGAAGCACTGAAGCTTTCTTT.

This clonotype was seen a few times. The rearrangement uses TRBV5-5 and TRBJ1-5; D remains ambiguous. This CDR3 has 11 amino acids. V was shortened by 3 bases and J by 8 bases, with 6 bases between the two germline ends. The V gene's germline CDR1 is SGHKS and CDR2 YYEKEE (reference sequence). The chain's CDR3 is CASSCDEPQHF. DNA of the CDR3: TGTGCCAGCAGCTGCGATGAGCCCCAGCATTTT. The full variable domain, its missing parts supplied by reference TRBV5-5 and TRBJ1-5, is DAGVTQSPTHLIKTRGQQVTLRCSPISGHKSVSWYQQVLGQGPQFIFQYYEKEERGRGNFPDRFSARQFPNYSSELNVNALLLGDSALYLCASSCDEPQHFGDGTRLSIL.

This clonotype showed up many times. The chain couples TRBV6-1 to TRBJ2-7; 12 nucleotides line up with TRBD1. The ends lost 0 bases at V and 1 base at J; junction bases unmatched: 10. This CDR3 is 19 amino acids long. CDR1 is MNHNS, CDR2 SASEGT, per germline. CDR3 loop: CASSEALDKGQGASYEQYF. CDR3 nucleotide sequence: TGTGCCAGCAGTGAAGCGCTAGATAAGGGACAGGGGGCTTCCTACGAGCAGTACTTC.

At least ten counts were recorded for this clonotype. This chain uses TRBV6-1 with TRBJ1-5, with 7 nucleotides matching TRBD1. Unmatched junction bases numbered 5, after V lost 5 bases and J lost 1 base. In germline, CDR1 is MNHNS, CDR2 SASEGT. The CDR3 runs to 15 residues. In DNA, the CDR3 is TGTGCCAGCAGTCCCGGGACAGCGAGCAATCAGCCCCAGCATTTT. This gives the protein CASSPGTASNQPQHF.